The 19 T cell receptor beta chains below were found in one sample sequenced in a study of cytotoxic CD8 clonotypes in ibrutinib-treated CLL. Repertoires were generated with immunoSEQ multiplex PCR, while TCRdb's copy carries only in-frame clones and drops some. The sample carries 150,000 to 250,000 clones, around 72% recorded once. Sample: PBMCs, taken after 24 months of ibrutinib treatment. These receptor sequences come from a human donor with chronic lymphocytic leukemia.

This chain joins TRBV2 and TRBJ2-5; D is uncertain. This CDR3 has 12 residues. Germline V lookup: CDR1 SNHLY, CDR2 FYNNEI. V was pared by 3 bases and J by 5 bases, with 7 bases between. The CDR3 DNA is TGTGCCAGCAGTGAGATTGGGGAGACCCAGTACTTC. Protein product: CASSEIGETQYF.

V and J are TRBV4-3 and TRBJ2-1, with TRBD2 matching 11 bases. Trimming at V came to 4 bases and at J to 5 bases, leaving 7 bases not matched to a gene. This CDR3 region has 16 residues. The germline V gene encodes CDR1 LGHNA and CDR2 YSLEER. The CDR3 sequence: CASSRKAGLADNEQFF. The CDR3 DNA reads TGCGCCAGCAGCCGCAAAGCGGGACTAGCGGACAATGAGCAGTTCTTC.

This chain joins TRBV5-1 and TRBJ2-2, with 7 bases aligning to TRBD1. The CDR3 has 14 amino acids. Trimming at V came to 4 bases and at J to 4 bases, leaving 4 bases not matched to a gene. Germline CDR1 reads SGHRS; CDR2 reads YFSETQ. Here the CDR3 reads CASSIRDSTGELFF. The DNA for the CDR3 is TGCGCCAGCAGCATCCGGGACAGCACCGGGGAGCTGTTTTTT.

CDR3 bases: TGTGCCAGCCTGCGTCCGGGACGCTCCAATGAGCAGTTCTTC. Amino acids: CASLRPGRSNEQFF. This chain links TRBV27 with TRBJ2-1, with D perhaps matching TRBD1 or TRBD2 (5 bases each). The V end lost 8 bases, the J end lost 6 bases, and 17 bases lay between the germline ends. CDR3 size: 14 residues. Germline V CDR1 and CDR2: MNHEY, SMNVEV (reference sequence).

The chain joins TRBV4-2 to TRBJ1-5; the D is unclear. Trimming removed 0 bases from V and 6 bases from J, with 9 bases in between. CDR3 length equals 14 residues. Germline V lookup: CDR1 LGHNA, CDR2 YNFKEQ. This CDR3 is CASSQDRAGQPQHF. CDR3 nucleotides: TGTGCCAGCAGCCAAGATAGGGCGGGTCAGCCCCAGCATTTT.

This rearrangement joins TRBV4-3 to TRBJ2-7, with TRBD1 identical over 8 bases. The CDR3 has 14 amino acids. Germline-derived CDR1 and CDR2 are LGHNA and YSLEER. J gave up 4 bases and V 2 bases, and 4 bases lay outside the gene matches. The CDR3 loop reads CASSQLTGVYEQYF. The CDR3 nucleotides are TGCGCCAGCAGCCAATTGACAGGGGTATACGAGCAGTACTTC.

This clone was recorded once. The V and J genes are TRBV5-1 and TRBJ1-1, with 7 nucleotides matching TRBD1. The CDR3 consists of 14 residues. Germline CDR1 reads SGHRS; CDR2 reads YFSETQ. The J segment lost 2 bases and the V segment lost 3 bases, leaving 4 bases of the junction unmatched. The CDR3 region is CASSSGQVNTEAFF. The CDR3 region has the DNA TGCGCCAGCAGCTCCGGACAGGTCAACACTGAAGCTTTCTTT. Filled out from reference TRBV5-1 and TRBJ1-1, the complete variable domain reads KAGVTQTPRYLIKTRGQQVTLSCSPISGHRSVSWYQQTPGQGLQFLFEYFSETQRNKGNFPGRFSGRQFSNSRSEMNVSTLELGDSALYLCASSSGQVNTEAFFGQGTRLTVV.

The chain recombines TRBV30 with TRBJ1-4; 11 nucleotides agree with TRBD1. V lost 2 bases, J lost 5 bases, and 7 bases stayed unmatched. CDR1 GTSNPN and CDR2 SVGIG come from the germline V gene (reference sequence). The CDR3 is 16 amino acids. The CDR3 loop is CAWSPLGTGGNEKLFF. DNA for the CDR3: TGTGCCTGGAGTCCCCTTGGGACAGGGGGGAATGAAAAACTGTTTTTT.

The chain joins TRBV10-1 to TRBJ2-7; 11 bases map to TRBD2. Germline V lookup: CDR1 WNHNN, CDR2 SYGVQD (reference sequence). The CDR3 contains 18 residues. Germline trimming cut 8 bases from V and 2 bases from J; bases unmatched to any gene: 17. CDR3 DNA: TGCGCCAGCTACGCGAACTCTTCTAGCGGGAGGACCCCCTACGAGCAGTACTTC. Its translation: CASYANSSSGRTPYEQYF.

This chain joins TRBV19 and TRBJ1-2, with 10 bases fitting TRBD1. The CDR3 loop spans 15 amino acids. The junction had 11 bases not matched to a gene; V was cut back by 9 bases and J by 4 bases. The germline CDR1 and CDR2 sequences are LNHDA and SQIVND (reference sequence). Written as DNA, the CDR3 is TGTGCCAGCCAAACCAGGGACAGGGGCGGCTATGGCTACACCTTC. Protein: CASQTRDRGGYGYTF.

This chain joins TRBV4-3 and TRBJ1-1, with 7 bases matching TRBD1. The CDR3 sequence is 14 residues long. The germline V gene encodes CDR1 LGHNA and CDR2 YSLEER. V dropped 5 bases and J dropped 1; count of bases not matched to a gene: 4. The CDR3 protein is CASSATGTNTEAFF. In DNA form, the CDR3 reads TGCGCCAGCAGCGCGACAGGGACGAACACTGAAGCTTTCTTT.

The rearrangement links TRBV15 to TRBJ2-1, with 9 bases matching TRBD1. The CDR3 runs 15 residues. The germline gives CDR1 LNHNV, CDR2 YYDKDF (reference sequence). The trim removed 5 bases at V and 4 bases at J, leaving 6 bases unmatched. CDR3 in DNA: TGTGCCACCAGCCACGTGGGACAGGGTTACAATGAGCAGTTCTTC. Its protein is CATSHVGQGYNEQFF.

The CDR3 here is CASSDGSSYEQYF. CDR3 nucleotides: TGTGCCTCCTCGGACGGAAGCTCCTACGAGCAGTACTTC. The rearrangement links TRBV10-3 to TRBJ2-7; D is undetermined. V was trimmed by 11 bases and J by 0 bases, leaving 14 bases between them. The CDR3 has 13 residues. CDR1 ENHRY and CDR2 SYGVKD come from the germline V gene.

The chain is built from TRBV2 and TRBJ2-6; 12 nucleotides line up with TRBD2. The CDR3 is 20 amino acids. Germline V gene lookup returns CDR1 SNHLY and CDR2 FYNNEI. Unmatched junction bases numbered 11, after V lost 3 bases and J lost 2 bases. The CDR3 DNA reads TGTGCCAGCAGTGACAGTCGGGGGACTAGCGGGTTACCTGGGGCCAACGTCCTGACTTTC. This sequence encodes CASSDSRGTSGLPGANVLTF. The complete variable domain, with remaining parts taken from reference TRBV2 and TRBJ2-6, reads EPEVTQTPSHQVTQMGQEVILRCVPISNHLYFYWYRQILGQKVEFLVSFYNNEISEKSEIFDDQFSVERPDGSNFTLKIRSTKLEDSAMYFCASSDSRGTSGLPGANVLTFGAGSRLTVL.

This clone was recorded only once. J is TRBJ2-7 and V is TRBV11-2, with TRBD2 matching over 8 bases. Germline trimming cut 5 bases from V and 7 bases from J; bases unmatched to any gene: 10. Germline CDR1 SGHAT, CDR2 FQNNGV. The CDR3 extends over 14 amino acids. CDR3 in DNA: TGTGCCAGCAGCCTTAGCGGGACCCTTCGGGAGCAGTACTTC. Translated: CASSLSGTLREQYF.

The chain carries TRBV6-5 and TRBJ2-7; TRBD2 matches 14 bases. J gave up 5 bases and V 6 bases, and 6 bases lay outside the gene matches. CDR3 size: 15 residues. The germline gives CDR1 MNHEY, CDR2 SVGAGI. In nucleotides, the CDR3 is TGTGCCAGCAGACAAGGACTAGCGGGAGGCCACGAGCAGTACTTC. Protein sequence: CASRQGLAGGHEQYF.

The chain has TRBV4-3 and TRBJ2-2; TRBD1 or TRBD2 may be the D gene (6 bases each). Trimming shortened V by 0 bases and J by 1 base, and 21 bases separated the two germline ends. This CDR3 is 20 amino acids long. Looked up from germline, CDR1 is LGHNA and CDR2 is YSLEER. The CDR3 sequence: CASSQDGWQGLARNTGELFF. In DNA form, the CDR3 reads TGCGCCAGCAGCCAAGATGGTTGGCAGGGGCTAGCGCGGAACACCGGGGAGCTGTTTTTT.

The chain links TRBV18 to TRBJ2-7; D possibly uses TRBD1 or TRBD2 (5 bases each). V shed 4 bases and J shed 3 bases, with 19 bases lying between them. Germline CDR1 reads KGHSH; CDR2 reads LQKENI. The length of the CDR3 is 16 residues. The CDR3 region has the DNA TGTGCCAGCTCACTCGTACCGGGACGGCGAGACTACGAGCAGTACTTC. It encodes CASSLVPGRRDYEQYF.

The chain couples TRBV30 to TRBJ2-3; 7 nucleotides match TRBD1. V was pared by 1 base and J by 6 bases, with 4 bases of the junction left unmatched. Germline-derived CDR1 and CDR2 are GTSNPN and SVGIG (reference sequence). CDR3 length: 13 residues. As DNA, the CDR3 is TGTGCCTGGAGTGAAGGGGGCAGCGATACGCAGTATTTT. It codes for CAWSEGGSDTQYF.